This T cell receptor beta chain was captured in a study of CD8 T cells in Susac syndrome. V lost 5 bases to trimming and J lost 3 bases, with 12 bases between them. CDR3 size: 13 residues. The germline gives CDR1 SGHRS, CDR2 YFSETQ. Random hexamers were used to reverse transcribe an amount of 0.5 to 1 ug RNA. Across 54 Vbeta and 13 Jbeta, immunoSEQ multiplex PCR amplified TCR beta CDR3. Each CDR3 protein is one row after TCRdb ran MiXCR on the immunoSEQ multiplex PCR reads. Among around 130,000 distinct CDR3 sequences listed, around 90% were seen once. Through negative isolation, CD4+ and CD8+ T cells were obtained, while TEMRA cells were enriched using FACS.

The sequence came from a human donor with multiple sclerosis. The specimen was CD8+ T cells from PBMCs. The rearrangement links TRBV5-1 to TRBJ2-7; maybe TRBD2 (5 bases). The CDR3 protein is CASRVTGSYEQYF. CDR3 coding DNA: TGCGCCAGCAGGGTGACGGGAAGCTACGAGCAGTACTTC.